The 28 T cell receptor beta chains in this list originate from one sample, sequenced in a study of CD8+ T cells in alopecia areata. cDNA prepared by RNA extraction and subsequent reverse transcription served as the template for sequencing. The protocol was immunoSEQ multiplex PCR, while the TCRdb copy is restricted to in-frame clones and leaves out a portion. The sample has roughly 250,000 clones, around two thirds seen once. This sample comprised CD4+ T cells sorted from blood, obtained at week 0. These receptors were collected from a human donor with alopecia areata.

This chain joins TRBV6-5 and TRBJ1-1; perhaps TRBD1 as D (5 bases). The CDR3 covers 14 residues. Trimming shortened V by 3 bases and J by 5 bases, and 13 bases separated the two germline ends. Germline CDR1 and CDR2: MNHEY and SVGAGI. The CDR3 region is CASSYGAGRTEAFF. The CDR3 DNA is TGTGCCAGCAGTTATGGGGCAGGACGTACTGAAGCTTTCTTT.

V is TRBV7-2 and J is TRBJ2-6; D assignment may be TRBD1 or TRBD2 (5 bases each). Trimming took 4 bases from V and 2 from J, leaving 12 bases between them. CDR1 is SGHTA, CDR2 FQGNSA, per germline. CDR3 length: 16 amino acids. The CDR3 DNA sequence: TGTGCCAGCAGCTGGAGGCAGGGTGCTGGGGCCAACGTCCTGACTTTC. This codes for CASSWRQGAGANVLTF.

The chain carries TRBV6-5 and TRBJ2-5, with D perhaps matching TRBD1 (5 bases). The CDR3 is made up of 14 amino acids. V was clipped by 4 bases and J by 2 bases, with 11 bases between them. Germline V lookup: CDR1 MNHEY, CDR2 SVGAGI. The DNA of the CDR3 is TGTGCCAGCAGTTCAGGGATAACGCAAGAGACCCAGTACTTC. It encodes CASSSGITQETQYF.

The V gene is TRBV7-8, the J gene TRBJ1-1, with D perhaps TRBD1 (6 bases). The CDR3 contains 15 residues. Germline lookup yields CDR1 SGHVS and CDR2 FQNEAQ. Trimming stripped 1 base from V and 0 bases from J, with 9 bases between. This CDR3 reads CASSLVGHMNTEAFF. CDR3 sequence (DNA): TGTGCCAGCAGCTTAGTGGGACATATGAACACTGAAGCTTTCTTT.

The chain has TRBV30 and TRBJ1-5; maybe TRBD1 (6 bases). CDR1 and CDR2 (germline): GTSNPN, SVGIG (reference sequence). V lost 7 bases to trimming and J lost 1 base, with 14 bases between them. The CDR3 totals 14 residues. The CDR3 DNA follows: TGTGCCTTTGCCCAGGACAGAAGCAATCAGCCCCAGCATTTT. As protein: CAFAQDRSNQPQHF. Based on the CDR3 plus reference TRBV30 and TRBJ1-5, the full variable domain is SQTIHQWPATLVQPVGSPLSLECTVEGTSNPNLYWYRQAAGRGLQLLFYSVGIGQISSEVPQNLSASRPQDRQFILSSKKLLLSDSGFYLCAFAQDRSNQPQHFGDGTRLSIL.

The genes are TRBV20-1 and TRBJ2-1; 7 nucleotides match TRBD1. The CDR3 has 11 amino acids. The germline CDR1 and CDR2 sequences are DFQATT and SNEGSKA (reference sequence). With V trimmed by 3 bases and J by 11 bases, 4 bases remained unmatched. The CDR3 nucleotides read TGCAGTGCTAGTCGACAGGGTCAGCAGTTCTTC. This codes for CSASRQGQQFF.

The chain uses TRBV2 and TRBJ1-6, with TRBD1 matching 7 bases. This CDR3 is built from 14 residues. CDR1 is SNHLY, CDR2 FYNNEI, per germline. V gave up 3 bases and J gave up 9 bases; unmatched junction bases: 5. CDR3 loop: CASSETGQPSPLHF. For the CDR3, the DNA is TGTGCCAGCAGTGAGACAGGGCAACCTTCACCCCTCCACTTT. Combining the CDR3 with reference TRBV2 and TRBJ1-6 gives the whole variable domain EPEVTQTPSHQVTQMGQEVILRCVPISNHLYFYWYRQILGQKVEFLVSFYNNEISEKSEIFDDQFSVERPDGSNFTLKIRSTKLEDSAMYFCASSETGQPSPLHFGNGTRLTVT.

The chain joins TRBV9 to TRBJ2-2, with D hard to call. Trimming stripped 0 bases from V and 6 bases from J, with 3 bases between. Germline V CDR1 and CDR2: SGDLS, YYNGEE. The CDR3 spans 12 residues. The CDR3 loop is CASSVEAGELFF. The CDR3 coding sequence is TGTGCCAGCAGCGTAGAGGCCGGGGAGCTGTTTTTT.

The chain combines TRBV7-2 with TRBJ2-5, with D perhaps TRBD2 (5 bases). Germline CDR1 reads SGHTA; CDR2 reads FQGNSA. CDR3 size: 14 residues. The V end lost 1 base, the J end lost 4 bases, and 10 bases lay between the germline ends. This chain's CDR3 is CASSLVRGLETQYF. For the CDR3, the DNA is TGTGCCAGCAGCTTAGTACGGGGTCTAGAGACCCAGTACTTC.

The chain carries TRBV6-5 and TRBJ1-4, with D uncertain. Trimming stripped 4 bases from V and 2 bases from J, with 11 bases between. The germline V gene encodes CDR1 MNHEY and CDR2 SVGAGI. This CDR3 is built from 15 residues. This CDR3 is CASSSPGDTNEKLFF. The CDR3 DNA sequence: TGTGCCAGCAGTTCCCCAGGTGATACTAATGAAAAACTGTTTTTT.

The chain is built from TRBV20-1 and TRBJ1-1, with D perhaps TRBD1 (5 bases). Between the trimmed V and J ends, which lost 4 bases and 4 bases, there was a span of 7 bases. There are 11 residues in the CDR3. CDR1 and CDR2 from the germline V gene are DFQATT and SNEGSKA (reference sequence). The CDR3 DNA follows: TGCAGTGCTAAAGGGGTCACTGAAGCTTTCTTT. It codes for CSAKGVTEAFF.

This chain connects TRBV9 to TRBJ2-6, with 10 positions matching TRBD1. This CDR3 spans 18 amino acids. Trimming at V came to 0 bases and at J to 1 base, leaving 4 bases not matched to a gene. The germline gives CDR1 SGDLS, CDR2 YYNGEE. The CDR3 region is CASSVDGTGVSGANVLTF. For the CDR3, the DNA is TGTGCCAGCAGCGTAGACGGGACAGGGGTTTCTGGGGCCAACGTCCTGACTTTC.

Here the CDR3 reads CSVEVGLTDTQYF. The CDR3 DNA is TGCAGCGTTGAAGTGGGACTCACAGATACGCAGTATTTT. The J gene is TRBJ2-3, the V gene TRBV29-1; the D gene is possibly TRBD2 (6 bases). The CDR3 sequence is 13 residues long. V was cut by 1 base and J by 2 bases, with 7 bases left in between. CDR1 is SQVTM, CDR2 ANQGSEA, per germline.

The CDR3 sequence: CTARREIAEAFF. The CDR3 nucleotides read TGTACAGCGAGGCGAGAGATCGCTGAAGCTTTCTTT. The chain has TRBV6-1 and TRBJ1-1; D uncertain. In germline, CDR1 is MNHNS, CDR2 SASEGT. CDR3 length: 12 amino acids.

V is TRBV30 and J is TRBJ1-6; D call uncertain. The CDR3 totals 13 residues. Per the germline V gene, CDR1 is GTSNPN and CDR2 is SVGIG (reference sequence). V was shortened by 3 bases and J by 8 bases, with 11 bases between the two germline ends. CDR3 residues: CAWREGPDSPLHF. The CDR3 DNA is TGTGCCTGGAGGGAGGGCCCTGATTCACCCCTCCACTTT.

The V call is TRBV19, the J call TRBJ2-3; D unclear. The V gene lost 1 base and the J gene lost 2 bases, with 13 bases spanning the gap. CDR1 is LNHDA, CDR2 SQIVND, per germline (reference sequence). CDR3 size: 16 residues. The CDR3 DNA sequence: TGTGCCAGTAGTATAGGGCAATCCTCGGACACAGATACGCAGTATTTT. Protein sequence: CASSIGQSSDTDTQYF.

A word on this clone: A junction boundary mismatches the germline segment, possibly from a read error. The chain employs TRBV29-1 and TRBJ2-3; D not certain. CDR3 length: 15 amino acids. Germline V gene data show CDR1 as SQVTM and CDR2 as ANQGSEA. The CDR3 reads CSIEVSGSITDTQYF. CDR3 coding DNA: TGCAGCATTGAAGTGTCTGGGTCTATCACAGATACGCAGTATTTT.

The CDR3 loop is CASSSRRAPTDTQYF. The DNA for the CDR3 is TGTGCCAGCAGCTCGCGGAGGGCACCCACAGATACGCAGTATTTT. The V and J genes are TRBV2 and TRBJ2-3; a weak D match, TRBD2 (6 bases). Trimming stripped 6 bases from V and 2 bases from J, with 15 bases between. The CDR3 has 15 amino acids. Per germline, CDR1 SNHLY and CDR2 FYNNEI.

A few counts support this clone. This chain uses TRBV10-3 with TRBJ2-5; D is possibly TRBD1 (6 bases). The CDR3 is 13 amino acids. In germline, CDR1 is ENHRY, CDR2 SYGVKD. The V gene lost 4 bases and the J gene lost 3 bases, with 9 bases spanning the gap. CDR3 sequence (DNA): TGTGCCATCAGTGCGAGGACAGAAGAGACCCAGTACTTC. It codes for CAISARTEETQYF.

The V gene is TRBV30, the J gene TRBJ1-2; D gene ambiguous. Germline lookup yields CDR1 GTSNPN and CDR2 SVGIG (reference sequence). V lost 5 bases and J lost 1, with 8 bases in between. This CDR3 has 12 amino acids. CDR3 in DNA: TGTGCCTGGGGGCAGGTTAACTATGGCTACACCTTC. Translated, it gives CAWGQVNYGYTF.

The sample holds one count of this clone. CDR3 sequence: CASSLRLPDDGYTF. The DNA for the CDR3 is TGTGCCAGCAGCTTACGACTCCCAGACGATGGCTACACCTTC. V and J are TRBV7-9 and TRBJ1-2; D gene unclear. V was shortened by 2 bases and J by 6 bases, with 13 bases between the two germline ends. Germline values: CDR1 SEHNR, CDR2 FQNEAQ (reference sequence). The CDR3 spans 14 residues.

The chain has TRBV2 and TRBJ2-1, with TRBD1 matching over 10 bases. V gave up 7 bases and J gave up 4 bases; unmatched junction bases: 4. CDR1 is SNHLY, CDR2 FYNNEI, per germline. The CDR3 sequence is 14 residues long. CDR3 coding DNA: TGTGCCAGCATTAGGGGACAGGGGTACAATGAGCAGTTCTTC. Protein product: CASIRGQGYNEQFF.

J is TRBJ1-2 and V is TRBV30; TRBD1 matches 9 bases. Germline V lookup: CDR1 GTSNPN, CDR2 SVGIG (reference sequence). The CDR3 covers 12 residues. Trimming at V came to 2 bases and at J to 13 bases, leaving 8 bases not matched to a gene. The CDR3 DNA sequence: TGTGCCTGGAGTACCGGGACAGGGCCGCCCACCTTC. As protein: CAWSTGTGPPTF.

This rearrangement joins TRBV2 to TRBJ2-7, with TRBD1 matching 10 bases. In germline, CDR1 is SNHLY, CDR2 FYNNEI. The CDR3 sequence is 15 residues long. Trimming removed 5 bases from V and 7 bases from J; junction bases left unmatched: 11. CDR3 DNA sequence: TGTGCCAGCAGTATAGACAGGGGGCGTTTGGGAGAGCAGTACTTC. Its protein product is CASSIDRGRLGEQYF.

Here the CDR3 reads CAWSPWGTGAYEQYF. The DNA for the CDR3 is TGTGCCTGGAGTCCCTGGGGGACAGGAGCCTACGAGCAGTACTTC. The V gene is TRBV30, the J gene TRBJ2-7; 8 positions agree with TRBD1. V shed 2 bases and J 2 bases; nucleotides not matched to a gene: 8. This CDR3 is built from 15 residues. Germline V gives CDR1 GTSNPN, CDR2 SVGIG (reference sequence).

This clone showed up many times. The chain carries TRBV15 and TRBJ2-7; perhaps TRBD2 as D (6 bases). V lost 1 base and J 7 bases, leaving 17 bases between the germline ends. Germline loops: CDR1 LNHNV, CDR2 YYDKDF (reference sequence). This CDR3 has 15 amino acids. The CDR3 here is CATSRAFGGRTEQYF. The CDR3 DNA is TGTGCCACCAGCAGAGCATTTGGGGGGAGGACAGAGCAGTACTTC.

V and J are TRBV7-8 and TRBJ1-1, with D perhaps matching TRBD1 (5 bases). The CDR3 sequence is 15 residues long. Trimming took 5 bases from V and 3 from J, leaving 16 bases between them. Germline lookup yields CDR1 SGHVS and CDR2 FQNEAQ. Here the CDR3 reads CASSQLLGADTEAFF. The CDR3 DNA reads TGTGCCAGCAGCCAACTACTTGGGGCTGACACTGAAGCTTTCTTT. The full variable domain, its missing parts supplied by reference TRBV7-8 and TRBJ1-1, is GAGVSQSPRYKVAKRGQDVALRCDPISGHVSLFWYQQALGQGPEFLTYFQNEAQLDKSGLPSDRFFAERPEGSVSTLKIQRTQQEDSAVYLCASSQLLGADTEAFFGQGTRLTVV.

The table lists this clone with a few counts. The CDR3: CAISEAGQGISTEKLFF. The CDR3 DNA follows: TGTGCCATCAGTGAGGCGGGACAGGGGATCTCGACTGAAAAACTGTTTTTT. The chain is built from TRBV10-3 and TRBJ1-4; 10 bases fit TRBD1. The germline CDR1 and CDR2 sequences are ENHRY and SYGVKD. The junction had 10 bases not matched to a gene; V was cut back by 2 bases and J by 7 bases. This CDR3 has 17 amino acids.